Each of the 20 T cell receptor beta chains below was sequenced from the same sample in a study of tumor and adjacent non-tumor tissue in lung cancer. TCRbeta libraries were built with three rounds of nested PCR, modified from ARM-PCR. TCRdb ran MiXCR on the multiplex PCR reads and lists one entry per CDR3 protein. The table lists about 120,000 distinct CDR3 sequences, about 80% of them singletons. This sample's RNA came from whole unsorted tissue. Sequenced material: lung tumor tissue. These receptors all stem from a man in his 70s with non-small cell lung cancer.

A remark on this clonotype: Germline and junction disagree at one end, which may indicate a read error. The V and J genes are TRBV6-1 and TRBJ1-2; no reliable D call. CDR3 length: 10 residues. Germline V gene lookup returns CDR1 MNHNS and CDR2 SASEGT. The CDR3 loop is CSSRGNGYTF. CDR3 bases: TGTTCCAGCAGAGGGAACGGCTACACCTTC.

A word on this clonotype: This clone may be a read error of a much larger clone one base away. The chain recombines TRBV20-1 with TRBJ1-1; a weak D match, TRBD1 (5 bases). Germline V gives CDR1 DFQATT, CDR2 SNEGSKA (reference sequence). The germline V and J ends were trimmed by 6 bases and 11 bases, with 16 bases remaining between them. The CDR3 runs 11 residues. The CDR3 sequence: CSAQSGLDAFF. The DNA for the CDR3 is TGCAGTGCACAGTCGGGGCTTGATGCTTTCTTT.

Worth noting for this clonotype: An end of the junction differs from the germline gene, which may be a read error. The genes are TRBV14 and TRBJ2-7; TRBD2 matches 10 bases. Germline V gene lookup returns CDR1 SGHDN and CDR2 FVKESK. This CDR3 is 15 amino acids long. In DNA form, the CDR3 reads TGTACCAGCAGCCACCTAGCGGGAGTATCCAACGAACAGTACTTC. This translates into CTSSHLAGVSNEQYF.

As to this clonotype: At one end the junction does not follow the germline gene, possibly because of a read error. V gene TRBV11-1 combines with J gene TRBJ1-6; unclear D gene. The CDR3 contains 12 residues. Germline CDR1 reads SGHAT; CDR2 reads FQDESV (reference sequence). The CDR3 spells CVSSLNPSPLHF. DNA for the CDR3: TGTGTCAGCAGCTTGAATCCTTCACCCCTCCACTTT.

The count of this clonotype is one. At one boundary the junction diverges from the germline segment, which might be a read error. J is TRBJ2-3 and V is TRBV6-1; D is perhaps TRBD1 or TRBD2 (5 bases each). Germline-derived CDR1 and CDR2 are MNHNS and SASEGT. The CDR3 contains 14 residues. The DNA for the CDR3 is TGTGTCAGTAGGGACGGGGCTGGCACAGATATGCAGTATTTT. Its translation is CVSRDGAGTDMQYF.

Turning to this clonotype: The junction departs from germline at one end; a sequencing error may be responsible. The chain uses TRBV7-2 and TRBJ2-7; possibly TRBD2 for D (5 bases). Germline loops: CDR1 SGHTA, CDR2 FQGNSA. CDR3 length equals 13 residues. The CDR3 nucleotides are TGTGCCAGCAGCATTGGTGGGCCTGGGGAGCACTACTTC. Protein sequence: CASSIGGPGEHYF.

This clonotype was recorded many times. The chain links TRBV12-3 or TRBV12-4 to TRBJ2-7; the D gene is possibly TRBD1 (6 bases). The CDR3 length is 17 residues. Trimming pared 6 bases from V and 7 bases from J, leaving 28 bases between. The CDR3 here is CASSLLLGQKSSMEQYF. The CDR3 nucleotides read TGTGCCAGCAGCCTTCTGCTCGGACAGAAATCTTCAATGGAGCAGTACTTC.

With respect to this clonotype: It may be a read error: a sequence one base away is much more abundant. Written as DNA, the CDR3 is TGCATTGCTAAGACAGGGGGAATTTTTCGGTCACCCCTCCACTTT. Translated, it gives CIAKTGGIFRSPLHF. The chain combines TRBV20-1 with TRBJ1-6, with 9 bases lining up with TRBD1. Germline assignment: CDR1 DFQATT and CDR2 SNEGSKA (reference sequence). The length of the CDR3 is 15 residues.

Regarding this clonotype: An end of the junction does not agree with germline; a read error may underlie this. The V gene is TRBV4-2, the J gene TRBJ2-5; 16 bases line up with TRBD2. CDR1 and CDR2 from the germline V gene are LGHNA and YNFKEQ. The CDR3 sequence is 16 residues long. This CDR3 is CTSNQGTSGRAETQYF. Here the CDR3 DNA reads TGTACCAGCAACCAAGGGACTAGCGGGAGGGCGGAGACCCAGTACTTC.

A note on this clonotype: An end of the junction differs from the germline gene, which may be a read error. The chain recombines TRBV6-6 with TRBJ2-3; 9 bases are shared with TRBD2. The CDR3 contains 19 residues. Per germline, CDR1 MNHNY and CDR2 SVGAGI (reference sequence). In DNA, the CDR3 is TGTGCTAGCAGTTACTACCTACACCCTATAGCGGGGGCCACAGATATGCAGTATTTT. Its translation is CASSYYLHPIAGATDMQYF.

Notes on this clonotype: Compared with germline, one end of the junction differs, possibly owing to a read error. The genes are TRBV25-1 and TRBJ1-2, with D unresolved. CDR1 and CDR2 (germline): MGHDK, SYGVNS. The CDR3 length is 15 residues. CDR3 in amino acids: CANSELHNWQTGYTF. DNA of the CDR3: TGTGCCAACAGTGAGTTGCATAATTGGCAGACCGGCTACACCTTC.

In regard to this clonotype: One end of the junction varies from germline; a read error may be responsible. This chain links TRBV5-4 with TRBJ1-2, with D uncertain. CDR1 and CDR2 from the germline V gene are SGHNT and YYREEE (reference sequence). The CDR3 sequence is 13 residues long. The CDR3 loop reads CASSSVSSYGYIF. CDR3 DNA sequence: TGTGCAAGCAGCTCGGTCAGTAGCTATGGCTACATCTTC.

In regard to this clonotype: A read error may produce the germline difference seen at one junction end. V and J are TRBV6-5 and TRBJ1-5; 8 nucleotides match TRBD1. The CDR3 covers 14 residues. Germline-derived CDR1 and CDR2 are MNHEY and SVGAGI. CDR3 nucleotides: TGTGCCAGCAGTTATGACAGGGGTAATCAGCCCAAGCATTTT. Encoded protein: CASSYDRGNQPKHF.

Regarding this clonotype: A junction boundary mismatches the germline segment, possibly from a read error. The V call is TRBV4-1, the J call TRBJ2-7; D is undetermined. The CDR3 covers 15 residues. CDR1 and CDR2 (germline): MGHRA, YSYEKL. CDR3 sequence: CASSRGTGRTSEQYF. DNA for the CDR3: TGCGCCAGTAGCCGCGGTACCGGCAGGACGAGCGAGCAGTACTTC.

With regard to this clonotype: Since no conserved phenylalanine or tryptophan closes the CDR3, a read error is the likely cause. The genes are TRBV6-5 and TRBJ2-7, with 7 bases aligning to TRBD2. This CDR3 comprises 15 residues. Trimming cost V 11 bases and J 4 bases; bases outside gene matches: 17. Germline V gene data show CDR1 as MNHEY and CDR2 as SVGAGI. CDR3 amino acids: CAVGTRLAGSYEQYL. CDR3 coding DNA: TGTGCCGTCGGAACGAGACTAGCAGGTTCTTACGAGCAGTACCTT.

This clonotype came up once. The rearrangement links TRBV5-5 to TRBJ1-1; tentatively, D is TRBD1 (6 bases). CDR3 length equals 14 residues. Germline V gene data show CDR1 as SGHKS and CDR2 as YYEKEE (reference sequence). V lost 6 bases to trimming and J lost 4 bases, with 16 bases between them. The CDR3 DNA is TGTGCCAGCACGCGACAGGTCCAGTGCACTGAAGCTTTCTTT. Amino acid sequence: CASTRQVQCTEAFF. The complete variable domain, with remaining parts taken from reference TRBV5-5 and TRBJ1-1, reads DAGVTQSPTHLIKTRGQQVTLRCSPISGHKSVSWYQQVLGQGPQFIFQYYEKEERGRGNFPDRFSARQFPNYSSELNVNALLLGDSALYLCASTRQVQCTEAFFGQGTRLTVV.

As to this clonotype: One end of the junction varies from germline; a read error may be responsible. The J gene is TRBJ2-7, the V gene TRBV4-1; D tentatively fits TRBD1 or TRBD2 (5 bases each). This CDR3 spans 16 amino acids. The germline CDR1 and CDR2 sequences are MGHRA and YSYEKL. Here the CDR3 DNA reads TGCGCTAGCAGCCGGACACTAGTGGGAGAGGAGGACGAGCAGTACTTC. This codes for CASSRTLVGEEDEQYF.

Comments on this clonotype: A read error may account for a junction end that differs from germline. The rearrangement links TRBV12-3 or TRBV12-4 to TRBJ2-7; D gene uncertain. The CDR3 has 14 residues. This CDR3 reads CASSLGGRTYEQYF. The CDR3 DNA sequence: TGTGCCAGCAGTTTAGGGGGAAGGACCTACGAGCAGTATTTC.

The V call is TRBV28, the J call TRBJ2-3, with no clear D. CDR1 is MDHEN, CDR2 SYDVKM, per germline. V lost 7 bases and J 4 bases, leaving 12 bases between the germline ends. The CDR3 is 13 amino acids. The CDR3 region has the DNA TGTGCCAGCAACACCGCAGTGGCAGATACGCAGTATTTT. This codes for CASNTAVADTQYF.

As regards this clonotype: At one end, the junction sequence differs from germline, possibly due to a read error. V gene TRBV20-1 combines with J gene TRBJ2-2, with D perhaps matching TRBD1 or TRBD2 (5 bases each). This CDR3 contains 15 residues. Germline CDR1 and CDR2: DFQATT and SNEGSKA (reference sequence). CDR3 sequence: CSSPGTSPNTGELFF. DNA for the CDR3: TGCAGTTCCCCCGGGACCTCCCCCAACACAGGGGAGCTGTTTTTT.